A selection of T cell receptor beta chains follows, all from one sample in a study of T cells in Graves' hyperthyroidism and ophthalmopathy. TCRdb fed the multiplex PCR reads into MiXCR, producing one record per CDR3 protein. Among some 440,000 distinct CDR3 sequences listed, about a sixth were seen once. Sequencing used blood. The source of these receptors is a woman aged 18 to 35 with Graves' hyperthyroidism. Both conserved end residues are part of each CDR3. A D gene is named only where the DNA matches it firmly. The size of a clone is reported for some rows only, either as once, few or many, or as a class for expanded clones.

size: many
D: -
length: 14
J: TRBJ1-1
V: TRBV18
DNA: TGTGCCAGCTCACCAAACGACTGGGCTCAGGGAGCTTTCTTT
CDR3: CASSPNDWAQGAFF

size: -
D: TRBD1
length: 17
J: TRBJ2-1
V: TRBV9
DNA: TGTGCCAGCAGCGGAGGGGGGGGACAGGGGGCGCTGGAAGAGCAGTTCTTC
CDR3: CASSGGGGQGALEEQFF

size: many
D: -
length: 17
J: TRBJ2-1
V: TRBV7-3
DNA: TGTGCCAGCAGCTTAAATACCCCGATAGCGGCCTACAATGAGCAGTTCTTC
CDR3: CASSLNTPIAAYNEQFF

size: few
D: TRBD1
length: 15
J: TRBJ1-2
V: TRBV4-1
DNA: TGCGCCAGCAGCCAAGCAGGGGGACAGGGGGTTGGCTACACCTTC
CDR3: CASSQAGGQGVGYTF

size: many
D: -
length: 16
J: TRBJ1-2
V: TRBV6-1
DNA: TGTGCCAGCACCCCCGGTTCTCAGGGAAGTGGCTATGGCTACACCTTC
CDR3: CASTPGSQGSGYGYTF

size: -
D: -
length: 16
J: TRBJ1-3
V: TRBV12-3/TRBV12-4
DNA: TGTGCCAGCAGTTTGGGGGACTGGGGGATCGGAAACACCATATATTTT
CDR3: CASSLGDWGIGNTIYF

size: many
D: -
length: 13
J: TRBJ1-5
V: TRBV20-1
DNA: TGCAGTGCTAGAGGTCCCAGGCCTCAGCCCCAGCATTTT
CDR3: CSARGPRPQPQHF

size: many
D: -
length: 17
J: TRBJ2-7
V: TRBV30
DNA: TGTGCCTGGAGTGTCTTTGTGGGAGTGGACTTATACTACGAGCAGTACTTC
CDR3: CAWSVFVGVDLYYEQYF

size: many
D: -
length: 15
J: TRBJ2-5
V: TRBV6-2/TRBV6-3
DNA: TGTGCCAGCAGTTACGATGGTAGGCTAATTAAGACCCAGTACTTC
CDR3: CASSYDGRLIKTQYF

size: many
D: TRBD1
length: 15
J: TRBJ2-2
V: TRBV30
DNA: TGTGCCTGGAGAGGACAGGGCCGGGACACCGGGGAGCTGTTTTTT
CDR3: CAWRGQGRDTGELFF

size: many
D: -
length: 15
J: TRBJ1-5
V: TRBV12-3/TRBV12-4
DNA: TGTGCCAGCAGTTTAGGAGGGGGAGACGATCAGCCCCAGCATTTT
CDR3: CASSLGGGDDQPQHF

size: many
D: TRBD2
length: 16
J: TRBJ2-1
V: TRBV7-9
DNA: TGTGCCAGCAACCTAGGGCCTAGCGGGGGTTACAATGAGCAGTTCTTC
CDR3: CASNLGPSGGYNEQFF

size: many
D: TRBD2
length: 15
J: TRBJ2-1
V: TRBV3-1
DNA: TGTGCCAGCAGCCAAGATACTAGCGGGAGCAATGAGCAGTTCTTC
CDR3: CASSQDTSGSNEQFF

size: many
D: -
length: 12
J: TRBJ1-2
V: TRBV12-3/TRBV12-4
DNA: TGTGCCAGCAGTTTCGGGGGGCTTGGCTACACCTTC
CDR3: CASSFGGLGYTF

size: many
D: -
length: 15
J: TRBJ2-5
V: TRBV20-1
DNA: TGCAGTGCTAGAGACCATGGAAGGGGGCAAGAGACCCAGTACTTC
CDR3: CSARDHGRGQETQYF

size: many
D: TRBD2
length: 15
J: TRBJ2-5
V: TRBV2
DNA: TGTGCCAGCAAGTCGGGACTAGCGGGGGGAGAGACCCAGTACTTC
CDR3: CASKSGLAGGETQYF

size: -
D: -
length: 16
J: TRBJ1-2
V: TRBV20-1
DNA: TGCAGTGCTAGGAGTTTTTCCCCCAGAGCTAACTATGGCTACACCTTC
CDR3: CSARSFSPRANYGYTF

size: few
D: TRBD2
length: 17
J: TRBJ2-5
V: TRBV5-1
DNA: TGCGCCAGCAGCCCCGGATTGGCGGGAGGCCTCCAAGAGACCCAGTACTTC
CDR3: CASSPGLAGGLQETQYF

size: -
D: -
length: 20
J: TRBJ2-6
V: TRBV6-5
DNA: TGTGCCAGCAGTTCCCGCGGGTCCCGGGAGCTTCTCTCTGGGACCAACGTCCTGACTTTC
CDR3: CASSSRGSRELLSGTNVLTF

size: few
D: -
length: 15
J: TRBJ2-5
V: TRBV7-8
DNA: TGTGCCAGCAGCGGTAGCGTTCGGGACGAGGAGACCCAGTACTTC
CDR3: CASSGSVRDEETQYF